The following is a T cell receptor beta chain sequence with its context. The specificity of this receptor is unknown. Per-base quality was not reported, and no clone a single base away is much larger than it. The data derive from a study of lymphopenia after photon versus proton radiotherapy (dated 2019 in TCRdb). With regard to the full study: The study compared the immunological effects of photon versus proton radiation therapy in patients with gastrointestinal tumors who developed high-grade lymphopenia. The 20 or so patients in the cohort had gastrointestinal tumors, were treated with either photon or proton therapy, and subsequently developed lymphopenia. The study aimed to characterize how the two radiation modalities differ in their impact on the immune system. The paper's findings and limits, for the study overall: The survival association was assessed only in patients who died, and the authors presented better survival with proton therapy as a possibility rather than a demonstrated result. Across the cohort, a larger post-nadir drop in TCR diversity was inversely correlated with overall survival time among patients who died. During treatment, patients who received proton therapy stayed relatively stable, whereas patients who received photon therapy lost naive T cells and TCR diversity and gained effector/memory populations. Once the lymphocyte count had reached its nadir, the repertoires of photon-treated patients showed oligoclonal expansion, particularly of CD8+ Temra cells, and this expansion drove the decline in diversity.

The germline V end is reduced by 2 bases and the J end by 2 bases; junction bases left unmatched: 10. The cysteine opens and the phenylalanine closes a CDR3 of 18 amino acids. The sequence is cut down to CDR3 DNA, 54 bases in frame from base 1. The germline V gene (reference sequence) sets CDR1 to MNHEY and CDR2 to SMNVEV. Receptor amplification or capture employed the immunoSEQ multiplex PCR assay. Deep sequencing of rearranged TCR beta loci, alongside multiparametric flow cytometry, was used to profile T cell repertoires. The source is immuneACCESS, and TCRdb retained only in-frame sequences with V and J called. Part of the clones is not carried over; for the studies checked, unresolved V genes explain less than half of this, and the remainder is unexplained. For this sample the table gives 89,000 or so clones, of which around 83% were detected only once. Over 1.1% of the sample rests with the top ten.

This sequence originates from a man between 60 and 75 years old with pancreatic cancer. The rearranged segments are TRBV27 and TRBJ2-1; TRBD2 lines up with 9 middle nucleotides. The starting material was peripheral blood, obtained from a patient treated with proton-based radiotherapy. In nucleotides, the sequence is TGTGCCAGCAGTTTAGTGGCGGGAGGGTTCGGGACCTACAATGAGCAGTTCTTC. It translates as CASSLVAGGFGTYNEQFF.